This T cell receptor (beta chain) was captured by sequencing in a study of radiation and T cells in renal cell carcinoma. Some clones are missing from TCRdb's copy, which holds only in-frame ones; the method was immunoSEQ multiplex PCR. This sample has roughly 150,000 clones, with about 88% found just once. The sample's time point: baseline pretreatment blood. Treatment meaning: 15 Gy SBRT to primary tumor, nephrectomy 4 weeks later. Trimming pared 0 bases from V and 10 bases from J, leaving 10 bases between. The CDR3 is made up of 13 amino acids. Germline lookup yields CDR1 LGHNA and CDR2 YSLEER. Study-level points and caveats: In blood, top tumor clones expanded by 2 weeks, shrinking by 4.

A remark on this clone: What it recognizes is unknown.

This TCR derives from a woman between 65 and 79 years old with renal cell carcinoma. V is TRBV4-3 and J is TRBJ2-1, with unresolved D. Sequenced here: blood, sampled from a patient whose treatment included radiotherapy and nephrectomy. CDR3 nucleotides: TGCGCCAGCAGCCAAGAGGGGTGGGAAGAGCAGTTCTTC. This encodes CASSQEGWEEQFF.